One and the same sample provided the 15 T cell receptor beta chains below, sequenced in a study of CD8 T cells in ankylosing spondylitis. TCRdb called the 5' RACE reads again in MiXCR, with one record for every CDR3 protein. The top ten clones hold 4.5% to 5% of a sample with about 210,000 distinct CDR3 sequences, approximately 8% of them seen once. Sequencing used blood, either unsorted or a sorted T cell fraction (not recorded which). All receptors come from a female donor with ankylosing spondylitis or in good health (not recorded which).

This clonotype was counted many times. The CDR3 protein is CASSLTSGPNNEQFF. In nucleotides, the CDR3 is TGTGCCAGCAGCTTAACTAGCGGGCCGAACAATGAGCAGTTCTTC. This chain uses TRBV7-2 with TRBJ2-1; 9 bases are a match to TRBD2. This CDR3 has 15 residues. The V segment lost 2 bases and the J segment 5 bases; nucleotides outside the gene matches: 4. Germline V gene lookup returns CDR1 SGHTA and CDR2 FQGNSA.

This clonotype came up many times. The rearrangement links TRBV7-6 to TRBJ2-3, with TRBD1 identical over 9 bases. The CDR3 runs to 21 residues. CDR1 SGHVS and CDR2 FNYEAQ come from the germline V gene. V shed 5 bases and J 5 bases; nucleotides not matched to a gene: 26. The CDR3 bases are TGTGCCAGCAGCCGGGGGCGGGTTCTTACTCTGGACAGGGGAGATGAAGATACGCAGTATTTT. Its translation: CASSRGRVLTLDRGDEDTQYF. The whole variable domain, filled in from reference TRBV7-6 and TRBJ2-3, reads GAGVSQSPRYKVTKRGQDVALRCDPISGHVSLYWYRQALGQGPEFLTYFNYEAQQDKSGLPNDRFSAERPEGSISTLTIQRTEQRDSAMYRCASSRGRVLTLDRGDEDTQYFGPGTRLTVL.

This clonotype was counted at least ten times. The chain employs TRBV20-1 and TRBJ1-6; tentative D call: TRBD1 (5 bases). The CDR3 spans 14 residues. CDR1 is DFQATT, CDR2 SNEGSKA, per germline (reference sequence). Trimming took 5 bases from V and 5 from J, leaving 13 bases between them. The CDR3 sequence: CSAPRDRDNSPLHF. The CDR3 DNA is TGCAGTGCTCCCCGGGACCGGGATAATTCACCCCTCCACTTT.

In this sample, this clonotype turned up many times. V and J are TRBV20-1 and TRBJ2-5; TRBD2 matches at 8 bases. With V trimmed by 5 bases and J by 4 bases, 3 bases remained unmatched. Germline CDR1 is DFQATT and CDR2 is SNEGSKA (reference sequence). The CDR3 consists of 12 residues. The CDR3 bases are TGCAGTGCTCCCCGGGGGGGAGAGACCCAGTACTTC. Its translation: CSAPRGGETQYF.

Points on this clonotype: A much larger clone lies one base from this, so it may be a read error. J is TRBJ1-2 and V is TRBV7-2, with D maybe TRBD1 (5 bases). The CDR3 totals 14 residues. Between the trimmed V and J ends, which lost 1 base and 6 bases, there was a span of 12 bases. Germline V CDR1 and CDR2: SGHTA, FQGNSA. The CDR3 bases are TGTACCAGCAGCTTAGATGGCGGGGGTGATGGCTACACCTTC. Protein: CTSSLDGGGDGYTF.

In its sample, this clonotype was seen many times. V and J are TRBV2 and TRBJ2-3; TRBD2 aligns across 11 bases. There are 15 residues in the CDR3. J was trimmed by 4 bases and V by 7 bases; bases with no gene match: 7. Looked up from germline, CDR1 is SNHLY and CDR2 is FYNNEI. CDR3 sequence reads: CASTPTSGTPDTQYF. CDR3 bases: TGTGCCAGCACACCGACTAGCGGGACGCCAGATACGCAGTATTTT.

This clonotype was seen repeatedly, ten times or more. In nucleotides, the CDR3 is TGTGCCAGCAGCGTAGGCCCTATAGAGACCCAGTACTTC. It encodes CASSVGPIETQYF. This rearrangement joins TRBV9 to TRBJ2-5, with D uncertain. Germline V gives CDR1 SGDLS, CDR2 YYNGEE. This CDR3 is 13 amino acids long. Deletions cut 0 bases from V and 4 bases from J, with 7 bases between.

This clonotype was found many times. CDR3 residues: CASSLSDGYRFF. The CDR3 DNA reads TGTGCCAGCAGCTTATCAGACGGGTATCGGTTCTTC. The chain has TRBV7-9 and TRBJ2-1; D is unclear. This CDR3 has 12 amino acids. V lost 2 bases, J lost 15 bases, and 14 bases lay in between. CDR1 SEHNR and CDR2 FQNEAQ come from the germline V gene (reference sequence).

This clonotype was seen ten or more times. The chain recombines TRBV29-1 with TRBJ1-2; unclear D gene. CDR3 length: 11 amino acids. Trimming stripped 2 bases from V and 10 bases from J, with 11 bases between. Germline values: CDR1 SQVTM, CDR2 ANQGSEA. The CDR3 here is CSVESVHDYTF. The CDR3 DNA reads TGCAGCGTTGAATCCGTACATGACTACACCTTC.

CDR3 DNA: TGCGCCAGCAGCTTGGACTTCTCCAGCTCCTACAATGAGCAGTTCTTC. This codes for CASSLDFSSSYNEQFF. The gene calls are TRBV5-1 and TRBJ2-1; D not certain. The CDR3 spans 16 residues. V lost 0 bases and J lost 0, with 10 bases in between. CDR1 and CDR2 (germline): SGHRS, YFSETQ.

This clonotype came up many times. V usage is TRBV7-6 and J usage is TRBJ2-2; D tentatively reads TRBD1 or TRBD2 (5 bases each). The ends were cut back, 5 bases at V and 1 base at J, with 11 bases in the middle. Germline-derived CDR1 and CDR2 are SGHVS and FNYEAQ. The CDR3 has 15 amino acids. The DNA of the CDR3 is TGTGCCAGCAGCCCGGGACCGATGAACACCGGGGAGCTGTTTTTT. It codes for CASSPGPMNTGELFF.

The chain carries TRBV21-1 and TRBJ1-2. TRBV21-1 is tagged as a pseudogene. The CDR3 contains 15 residues. CDR3 sequence: CASSKVQVGSCGYTF. DNA for the CDR3: TGTGCCAGCAGCAAAGTCCAGGTGGGGTCCTGTGGCTACACCTTC.

This clonotype was observed at least ten times. The chain couples TRBV6-5 to TRBJ2-2; unclear D gene. The V gene's germline CDR1 is MNHEY and CDR2 SVGAGI. The CDR3 runs 13 residues. Trimming removed 4 bases at V and 8 bases at J, with 11 bases between. CDR3 sequence (DNA): TGTGCCAGCAGTTTTTCCCCGACAGGGGAGCTGTTTTTT. Translating it yields CASSFSPTGELFF.

In its sample, this clonotype was seen a few times. The rearrangement uses TRBV2 and TRBJ2-1; 7 bases line up with TRBD1. This CDR3 is built from 14 residues. V trimming: 6 bases; J trimming: 5 bases; junction bases outside the gene matches: 7. CDR1 and CDR2 from the germline V gene are SNHLY and FYNNEI. The CDR3 sequence is CASRRQGHDNEQFF. As DNA, the CDR3 is TGTGCCAGCAGACGACAGGGCCATGACAATGAGCAGTTCTTC.

This clonotype appeared many times. The chain's CDR3 is CSARNRDWTPYEQYF. The CDR3 DNA follows: TGCAGTGCTAGAAACCGGGACTGGACACCCTACGAGCAGTACTTC. This chain connects TRBV20-1 to TRBJ2-7, with a tentative D call TRBD2 (6 bases). This CDR3 contains 15 residues. Per the germline V gene, CDR1 is DFQATT and CDR2 is SNEGSKA (reference sequence). Deletions cut 2 bases from V and 2 bases from J, with 16 bases between.